The clone carrying this TCR beta chain was detected only once. This CDR3 is 14 amino acids long. The germline V gene has CDR1 WNHNN and CDR2 SYGVQD (reference sequence). V dropped 0 bases and J dropped 8 bases, with 10 bases sitting between them. The data are from a study of regulatory T cells in long-lasting Graves disease. Arm-PCR of CDR3 regions and iRepertoire HTBI primers were used to build TCR beta libraries. Methods used by the authors: From all samples, identification returned 12 to 15 TRBJ and roughly 65 TRBV segments. TCRdb ran MiXCR on the multiplex PCR reads and lists one entry per CDR3 protein. The V and J calls shown here were made by TCRdb, not taken from the authors' results. The sample consists of 680,000 or so distinct CDR3 sequences, 16% of them appearing once. The time point: newly diagnosed GD, antithyroid drugs for less than 3 months. With RNA extracted from PBMCs as input, the TCR library was made.

The sample was also linked to a second study, of T cells in Graves' hyperthyroidism and ophthalmopathy.

The receptor was isolated from a woman between 25 and 40 years old with Graves disease. The V call is TRBV10-1, the J call TRBJ2-2, with D perhaps TRBD1 or TRBD2 (5 bases each). The sequences come from peripheral blood mononuclear cells (PBMCs), collected at new diagnosis, from a patient treated with antithyroid drugs. The CDR3 region has the DNA TGCGCCAGCAGTGAGTCTGGGGGACCAGGGGAGCTGTTTTTT. It is translated as CASSESGGPGELFF.